This T cell receptor beta chain was obtained from a study of T cells in Graves' hyperthyroidism and ophthalmopathy. As for the study in general: Peripheral blood collection took place at initial diagnosis, before any treatment.

CDR1 is DFQATT and CDR2 is SNEGSKA in the germline V gene (reference sequence). CDR3 size: 14 residues. V lost 5 bases and J lost 4; bases outside the gene matches: 8. Using RNA transcripts as the source, TCR beta CDR3 regions were amplified. When the TCR CDR3 underwent first-round RT-PCR, the HTBI primer set was used. Each CDR3 protein is one row after TCRdb ran MiXCR on the multiplex PCR reads. The sample consists of about 640,000 distinct CDR3 sequences, 20% of them appearing once. A NOSPECS grade of at least 4, a Clinical Activity Score of at least 3 and duration under 3 months were recorded in ophthalmopathy patients. PBMCs were sourced from roughly 10 ml fresh peripheral blood.

The rearrangement joins TRBV20-1 to TRBJ2-3; TRBD1 matches 8 bases. The sequenced sample consisted of blood. The TCR sequence derives from a man aged 30 to 45 with Graves' ophthalmopathy. The CDR3 reads CSAGTGDTADTQYF. The CDR3 coding sequence is TGCAGTGCTGGGACAGGTGACACTGCAGATACGCAGTATTTT.